This TCR beta chain was recovered during a study of response to subunit inactivated influenza vaccine. The CDR3 is 15 residues long. The J segment lost 3 bases and the V segment lost 2 bases, leaving 4 bases of the junction unmatched. Germline lookup yields CDR1 LGHNA and CDR2 YSLEER. This clonotype was seen ten or more times. Its antigen is still unknown. Whole-study results and caveats: Few new T cells, the authors suggested, are recruited by each seasonal influenza vaccination.

TCRdb analysed the RT-PCR reads with MiXCR anew, one entry per CDR3 protein. Here the sample spans around 850,000 distinct CDR3 sequences, less than 20% being singletons. This clonotype originated in a man between 50 and 59 years old who received an inactivated influenza vaccine. The input for sequencing was PBMCs from blood, taken more than 4 days after vaccination. V usage is TRBV4-3 and J usage is TRBJ2-7, with 10 bases fitting TRBD2. This CDR3 reads CASSQRLAGGYEQYF. In nucleotides, the CDR3 is TGCGCCAGCAGCCAACGACTAGCGGGTGGCTACGAGCAGTACTTC.